The 32 T cell receptor beta chains in this list originate from one sample, sequenced in a study of identifying expanded T cells in peripheral blood (dated by TCRdb to the late 2010s). Library generation was performed with the immunoSEQ multiplex PCR assay. This immuneACCESS table, as held by TCRdb, lists in-frame sequences with V and J called but not all clones. Of the missing ones, under half trace to an unresolved V gene in checked studies; the others have no known cause. The sample records approximately 85,000 clones, around four fifths of which are singletons. The ten top clones hold around a sixth of the sample. The sequencing input was blood. Receptors originate from a person aged 18 to 70 in good health.

The chain couples TRBV10-3 to TRBJ1-4; D is ambiguous. The CDR3 covers 12 residues. Germline CDR1 is ENHRY and CDR2 is SYGVKD. V dropped 2 bases and J dropped 6 bases, with 4 bases sitting between them. The CDR3 sequence is CAISEDDEKLFF. In nucleotides, the CDR3 is TGTGCCATCAGTGAGGATGATGAAAAACTGTTTTTT.

The V call is TRBV7-2, the J call TRBJ1-5, with TRBD1 as a possible D gene (5 bases). Germline V gene data show CDR1 as SGHTA and CDR2 as FQGNSA. V was trimmed by 6 bases and J by 10 bases, leaving 22 bases between them. This CDR3 region has 15 residues. The CDR3 nucleotides are TGTGCCAGCAGTTACCAGCTCGGGGCCTTTGGCCCCCAGCATTTT. Its protein is CASSYQLGAFGPQHF.

The rearrangement uses TRBV5-1 and TRBJ2-5, with 9 positions matching TRBD1. The germline V gene encodes CDR1 SGHRS and CDR2 YFSETQ. V was pared by 2 bases and J by 4 bases, with 3 bases of the junction left unmatched. This CDR3 spans 14 amino acids. The CDR3, as DNA: TGCGCCAGCAGCTTAGACAGGGGGGGAGAGACCCAGTACTTC. Translation: CASSLDRGGETQYF.

This sequence joins TRBV11-3 and TRBJ2-1; no clear D. V dropped 1 base and J dropped 8 bases, with 12 bases sitting between them. The CDR3 runs to 14 residues. The V gene's germline CDR1 is SGHNT and CDR2 YENEEA. The CDR3 region is CASSLGWSSDEQFF. The DNA of the CDR3 is TGTGCCAGCAGCTTAGGCTGGAGCTCAGATGAGCAGTTCTTC.

This clone was seen once. The V and J genes are TRBV7-2 and TRBJ2-7; 9 nucleotides match TRBD1. This CDR3 has 14 residues. J gave up 2 bases and V 5 bases, and 4 bases lay outside the gene matches. Germline assignment: CDR1 SGHTA and CDR2 FQGNSA. The CDR3, as DNA: TGTGCCAGCAGCCCAAGGACAGGGGCCTACGAGCAGTACTTC. It encodes CASSPRTGAYEQYF.

This clone has only a few counts. This chain links TRBV19 with TRBJ1-2, with D tentatively TRBD1 (6 bases). V was shortened by 8 bases and J by 4 bases, with 17 bases between the two germline ends. Germline V gene sequence: CDR1 LNHDA, CDR2 SQIVND (reference sequence). The CDR3 length is 14 residues. CDR3 coding DNA: TGTGCCAGTCACCAACGGGGGCCACTCTATGGCTACACCTTC. It translates to CASHQRGPLYGYTF.

The chain couples TRBV7-3 to TRBJ2-3; D might be TRBD2 (5 bases). This CDR3 region has 13 residues. V shed 3 bases and J shed 2 bases, with 6 bases lying between them. Germline CDR1 is SGHTA and CDR2 is FQGTGA. Written as DNA, the CDR3 is TGTGCCAGCAGCTTGGAGGTCACAGATACGCAGTATTTT. Its translation: CASSLEVTDTQYF.

The gene calls are TRBV19 and TRBJ1-5; D gene ambiguous. Germline CDR1 reads LNHDA; CDR2 reads SQIVND (reference sequence). V lost 5 bases to trimming and J lost 2 bases, with 10 bases between them. The CDR3 runs to 14 residues. CDR3 DNA sequence: TGTGCCAGTAGTGACTCGGGAGGCAATCAGCCCCAGCATTTT. This encodes CASSDSGGNQPQHF.

This clone came up once. The V and J genes are TRBV4-3 and TRBJ2-1, with 10 bases lining up with TRBD2. V dropped 0 bases and J dropped 0; count of bases not matched to a gene: 2. Per the germline V gene, CDR1 is LGHNA and CDR2 is YSLEER. This CDR3 contains 17 residues. The DNA of the CDR3 is TGCGCCAGCAGCCAAGATAGCGGGAGGAGCTCCTACAATGAGCAGTTCTTC. It is translated as CASSQDSGRSSYNEQFF.

The chain is built from TRBV6-6 and TRBJ2-5, with D possibly being TRBD1 (5 bases). Per the germline V gene, CDR1 is MNHNY and CDR2 is SVGAGI (reference sequence). V was pared by 8 bases and J by 1 base, with 14 bases between. This CDR3 region has 14 residues. The CDR3 loop reads CASGPQAIQETQYF. CDR3 nucleotides: TGTGCCAGCGGCCCACAGGCCATCCAAGAGACCCAGTACTTC.

V is TRBV28 and J is TRBJ1-6, with 9 bases identical to TRBD1. The CDR3 consists of 15 residues. Germline CDR1 is MDHEN and CDR2 is SYDVKM. Germline trimming cut 5 bases from V and 9 bases from J; bases unmatched to any gene: 8. CDR3 coding DNA: TGTGCCAGCAGTGCCTGGACAGGGGAGGCTTCACCCCTCCACTTT. Amino acids: CASSAWTGEASPLHF.

This clone came up once. The chain recombines TRBV2 with TRBJ2-3, with 7 bases aligning to TRBD2. Trimming took 4 bases from V and 5 from J; bases not matched to a gene: 12. The CDR3 length is 16 residues. Germline CDR1 is SNHLY and CDR2 is FYNNEI. The CDR3 sequence is CASSVGGSGTGDTQYF. In DNA form, the CDR3 reads TGTGCCAGCAGTGTGGGAGGGAGTGGGACGGGAGATACGCAGTATTTT.

The chain's CDR3 is CASSQGYGGSSYNEQFF. The CDR3 DNA is TGTGCCAGCAGCCAAGGGTATGGCGGGAGCTCCTACAATGAGCAGTTCTTC. The chain recombines TRBV11-2 with TRBJ2-1; 7 nucleotides agree with TRBD2. The V gene end was trimmed by 5 bases and the J gene end by 0 bases; junction bases not matched to a gene: 10. Per germline, CDR1 SGHAT and CDR2 FQNNGV. This CDR3 has 17 residues.

This clone turned up a few times. The V and J genes are TRBV7-9 and TRBJ2-3, with 8 bases lining up with TRBD1. V lost 1 base, J lost 0 bases, and 3 bases stayed unmatched. The germline V gene has CDR1 SEHNR and CDR2 FQNEAQ (reference sequence). This CDR3 spans 16 amino acids. The CDR3 protein is CASSLGGQVSTDTQYF. As DNA, the CDR3 is TGTGCCAGCAGCTTAGGGGGACAGGTTAGCACAGATACGCAGTATTTT.

The V gene is TRBV5-1, the J gene TRBJ1-1; no reliable D call. This CDR3 spans 15 amino acids. Per germline, CDR1 SGHRS and CDR2 YFSETQ. V was cut by 0 bases and J by 1 base, with 10 bases left in between. CDR3 coding DNA: TGCGCCAGCAGCTTGGGAACCCTTAGGAACACTGAAGCTTTCTTT. The encoded protein is CASSLGTLRNTEAFF.

V is TRBV5-4 and J is TRBJ2-5; 13 nucleotides match TRBD2. Germline CDR1 and CDR2: SGHNT and YYREEE (reference sequence). Losses at the gene ends were 4 bases for V and 5 bases for J; bases not matched to a gene: 11. The CDR3 consists of 17 residues. CDR3 sequence: CASSGRTSGRPGETQYF. In DNA form, the CDR3 reads TGTGCCAGCAGCGGGAGGACTAGCGGGAGACCCGGGGAGACCCAGTACTTC.

This sequence joins TRBV28 and TRBJ2-7, with 12 positions matching TRBD1. The germline V gene has CDR1 MDHEN and CDR2 SYDVKM. This CDR3 has 15 residues. The trim removed 6 bases at V and 7 bases at J, leaving 10 bases unmatched. CDR3: CASSNGGQGAPEQYF. The CDR3 nucleotides read TGTGCCAGCAGCAATGGGGGACAGGGGGCGCCTGAGCAGTACTTC. The full variable domain, completed using reference TRBV28 and TRBJ2-7, is DVKVTQSSRYLVKRTGEKVFLECVQDMDHENMFWYRQDPGLGLRLIYFSYDVKMKEKGDIPEGYSVSREKKERFSLILESASTNQTSMYLCASSNGGQGAPEQYFGPGTRLTVT.

The CDR3 bases are TGCGCCAGCAGCTTGGGGCAGGGGATAAATGAGCAGTTCTTC. It codes for CASSLGQGINEQFF. This chain links TRBV5-1 with TRBJ2-1; the D gene is possibly TRBD1 (6 bases). Germline V gene sequence: CDR1 SGHRS, CDR2 YFSETQ. The V gene lost 0 bases and the J gene lost 7 bases, with 11 bases spanning the gap. The CDR3 loop spans 14 amino acids.

The V gene is TRBV5-1, the J gene TRBJ2-7, with TRBD1 identical over 7 bases. After removal of 2 bases from V and 3 bases from J, the junction contained 11 bases not matched to a gene. The CDR3 is 16 amino acids. Germline lookup yields CDR1 SGHRS and CDR2 YFSETQ. The CDR3 DNA reads TGCGCCAGCAGCTTAGGCCGCGAGGACAGGTACTACGAGCAGTACTTC. Translation gives CASSLGREDRYYEQYF.

The chain couples TRBV30 to TRBJ1-5, with TRBD1 matching over 8 bases. The length of the CDR3 is 15 residues. The V gene's germline CDR1 is GTSNPN and CDR2 SVGIG (reference sequence). V dropped 0 bases and J dropped 4; count of bases not matched to a gene: 5. The CDR3 protein is CAWSVMGQANQPQHF. The DNA of the CDR3 is TGTGCCTGGAGTGTAATGGGACAGGCTAATCAGCCCCAGCATTTT.

This chain joins TRBV6-5 and TRBJ1-1, with D tentatively TRBD1 (6 bases). V was clipped by 4 bases and J by 1 base, with 10 bases between them. The CDR3 spans 14 residues. Germline lookup yields CDR1 MNHEY and CDR2 SVGAGI. This CDR3 is CASSSRGSNTEAFF. In nucleotides, the CDR3 is TGTGCCAGCAGTTCCAGGGGATCGAACACTGAAGCTTTCTTT.

This clone appeared a single time. CDR3 in amino acids: CASSLEIPGGPSAEQFF. The DNA for the CDR3 is TGTGCCAGCAGCTTAGAAATTCCGGGAGGTCCGTCGGCTGAGCAGTTCTTC. The chain employs TRBV7-2 and TRBJ2-1; 7 nucleotides align to TRBD2. CDR1 SGHTA and CDR2 FQGNSA come from the germline V gene. This CDR3 comprises 17 residues. The V gene end was trimmed by 1 base and the J gene end by 9 bases; junction bases not matched to a gene: 15.

The chain carries TRBV4-1 and TRBJ2-1; unclear D gene. This CDR3 contains 12 residues. Between the trimmed V and J ends, which lost 1 base and 7 bases, there was a span of 5 bases. Germline-derived CDR1 and CDR2 are MGHRA and YSYEKL. CDR3 in amino acids: CASSQVTNEQFF. In DNA, the CDR3 is TGCGCCAGCAGCCAAGTGACGAATGAGCAGTTCTTC.

V usage is TRBV7-3 and J usage is TRBJ2-3; possibly TRBD2 for D (6 bases). CDR3 length: 14 residues. CDR1 and CDR2 from the germline V gene are SGHTA and FQGTGA. V was cut by 7 bases and J by 2 bases, with 13 bases left in between. As DNA, the CDR3 is TGTGCCAGCAAATTAGCGGAGGCCACAGATACGCAGTATTTT. Translating gives CASKLAEATDTQYF.

This clone showed up just once. This chain links TRBV13 with TRBJ2-1; TRBD1 matches 9 bases. The V gene end was trimmed by 5 bases and the J gene end by 3 bases; junction bases not matched to a gene: 5. Looked up from germline, CDR1 is PRHDT and CDR2 is FYEKMQ (reference sequence). The CDR3 loop spans 15 amino acids. Written as DNA, the CDR3 is TGTGCCAGCAGCCCCGTGGGACAGGGCTACAATGAGCAGTTCTTC. Translation gives CASSPVGQGYNEQFF. Full variable domain (rest looked up from reference TRBV13 and TRBJ2-1): AAGVIQSPRHLIKEKRETATLKCYPIPRHDTVYWYQQGPGQDPQFLISFYEKMQSDKGSIPDRFSAQQFSDYHSELNMSSLELGDSALYFCASSPVGQGYNEQFFGPGTRLTVL.

The chain links TRBV6-1 to TRBJ1-4; 8 positions agree with TRBD1. This CDR3 contains 12 residues. V dropped 6 bases and J dropped 8; count of bases not matched to a gene: 2. The germline V gene encodes CDR1 MNHNS and CDR2 SASEGT. For the CDR3, the DNA is TGTGCCAGCAGCCGACAGGGGGAAAAACTGTTTTTT. Translated, it gives CASSRQGEKLFF.

The chain carries TRBV18 and TRBJ2-7; weak D call: TRBD1 (7 bases). This CDR3 region has 13 residues. Germline CDR1 is KGHSH and CDR2 is LQKENI. Trimming stripped 2 bases from V and 7 bases from J, with 12 bases between. CDR3 protein: CASSPGSGGEQYF. The CDR3 coding sequence is TGTGCCAGCTCACCAGGGTCAGGGGGGGAGCAGTACTTC.

This chain links TRBV14 with TRBJ2-7, with D perhaps assigned TRBD1 or TRBD2 (6 bases each). CDR3 length equals 15 residues. Trimming removed 3 bases at V and 2 bases at J, with 14 bases between. From germline, CDR1 is SGHDN and CDR2 FVKESK. The CDR3 loop reads CASSHWGDNPYEQYF. Here the CDR3 DNA reads TGTGCCAGCAGCCATTGGGGGGACAACCCCTACGAGCAGTACTTC.

The V call is TRBV5-6, the J call TRBJ2-5, with 7 bases lining up with TRBD1. Losses at the gene ends were 4 bases for V and 2 bases for J; bases not matched to a gene: 8. CDR1 and CDR2 (germline): SGHDT, YYEEEE. The CDR3 covers 15 residues. The DNA of the CDR3 is TGTGCCAGCAGCGTACAGGGGTTGGGACAAGAGACCCAGTACTTC. Protein product: CASSVQGLGQETQYF.

The chain employs TRBV19 and TRBJ2-5, with 7 bases lining up with TRBD2. Germline V CDR1 and CDR2: LNHDA, SQIVND (reference sequence). J was trimmed by 2 bases and V by 1 base; bases with no gene match: 7. The CDR3 extends over 16 amino acids. CDR3 protein: CASSIGGNSGQETQYF. CDR3 sequence (DNA): TGTGCCAGTAGTATAGGCGGAAATAGCGGGCAAGAGACCCAGTACTTC. The whole variable domain, filled in from reference TRBV19 and TRBJ2-5, reads DGGITQSPKYLFRKEGQNVTLSCEQNLNHDAMYWYRQDPGQGLRLIYYSQIVNDFQKGDIAEGYSVSREKKESFPLTVTSAQKNPTAFYLCASSIGGNSGQETQYFGPGTRLLVL.

The gene calls are TRBV14 and TRBJ1-1, with 7 bases lining up with TRBD1. Germline CDR1 reads SGHDN; CDR2 reads FVKESK. The CDR3 contains 15 residues. V trimming: 4 bases; J trimming: 0 bases; junction bases outside the gene matches: 5. CDR3 sequence: CASSRDRELNTEAFF. The CDR3 nucleotides are TGTGCCAGCAGCCGAGACAGGGAGTTGAACACTGAAGCTTTCTTT.

The chain couples TRBV19 to TRBJ2-7; D not certain. Trimming took 0 bases from V and 6 from J, leaving 9 bases between them. This CDR3 has 13 amino acids. Germline V gene lookup returns CDR1 LNHDA and CDR2 SQIVND (reference sequence). CDR3 region: CASSIDQVSEQYF. The DNA for the CDR3 is TGTGCCAGTAGTATAGATCAGGTTTCCGAGCAGTACTTC.